The sample holds many counts of the clone carrying this TCR beta chain. Its antigen is not known. The data stem from a study of neurological immune-mediated disorders. Study-level points and caveats: One related-CDR3 cluster, found by phylogenetic grouping, held repertoires of 18 of 34 multiple sclerosis patients and is a possible signature.

TCRdb redid the calling of the 5' RACE reads with MiXCR, one entry per CDR3 protein. Seen here are 78,000 or so distinct CDR3 sequences, approximately 5% observed once, and the top ten hold less than 2.5%. CDR3 length equals 15 residues. The V gene lost 0 bases and the J gene lost 0 bases, with 9 bases spanning the gap. Per germline, CDR1 SGHRS and CDR2 YFSETQ. The clonotype comes from a woman aged 25 to 39 with multiple sclerosis. Sequencing was performed on PBMCs. J is TRBJ2-5 and V is TRBV5-1; D is possibly TRBD2 (6 bases). CDR3: CASSLVADYQETQYF. DNA of the CDR3: TGCGCCAGCAGCTTGGTAGCGGACTACCAAGAGACCCAGTACTTC. The entire variable domain, with the rest obtained from reference TRBV5-1 and TRBJ2-5, is as follows: KAGVTQTPRYLIKTRGQQVTLSCSPISGHRSVSWYQQTPGQGLQFLFEYFSETQRNKGNFPGRFSGRQFSNSRSEMNVSTLELGDSALYLCASSLVADYQETQYFGPGTRLLVL.